At least ten counts were recorded for the clone carrying this TCR beta chain. TCRdb called the reads again in MiXCR, with one record for every CDR3 protein. The sample contains fewer than 250,000 distinct CDR3 sequences, 25% to 30% of which appear only once. Trimming at V came to 2 bases and at J to 3 bases, leaving 7 bases not matched to a gene. Germline lookup yields CDR1 LGHDT and CDR2 YNNKEL (reference sequence). The CDR3 consists of 15 residues. The entry originates in a study of kidney transplant recipient with SARS-CoV-2 infection. Specimen: a blood sample, collected at baseline and around day 120 from a kidney transplant recipient. The TCR originated in a male patient between 25 and 39 years old who had COVID-19 and was a kidney transplant recipient. Some of the T cells may derive from the graft donor. J is TRBJ2-7 and V is TRBV3-1; 7 nucleotides line up with TRBD2. CDR3 coding DNA: TGTGCCAGCAGCCAAAGCCCTGGCGGGAGCTACGAGCAGTACTTC. It encodes CASSQSPGGSYEQYF.